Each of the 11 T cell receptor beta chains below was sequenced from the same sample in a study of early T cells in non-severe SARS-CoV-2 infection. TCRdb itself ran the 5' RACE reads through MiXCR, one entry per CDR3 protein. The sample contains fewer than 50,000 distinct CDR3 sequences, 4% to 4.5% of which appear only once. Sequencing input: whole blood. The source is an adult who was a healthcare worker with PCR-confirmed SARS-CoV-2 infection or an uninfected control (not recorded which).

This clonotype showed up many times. The CDR3, as DNA: TGCGCCAGCAGCCAATGGGCTTTGGGGGACTCCTACGAGCAGTACTTC. It specifies CASSQWALGDSYEQYF. This chain connects TRBV4-1 to TRBJ2-7; perhaps D is TRBD1 or TRBD2 (5 bases each). Germline CDR1 is MGHRA and CDR2 is YSYEKL. V lost 2 bases, J lost 0 bases, and 14 bases lay in between. This CDR3 has 16 residues.

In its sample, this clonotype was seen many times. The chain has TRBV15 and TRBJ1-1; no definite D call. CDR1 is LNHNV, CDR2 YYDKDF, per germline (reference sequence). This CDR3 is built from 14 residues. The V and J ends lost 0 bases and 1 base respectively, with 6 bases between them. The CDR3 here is CATSRDFSNTEAFF. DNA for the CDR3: TGTGCCACCAGCAGAGATTTCTCGAACACTGAAGCTTTCTTT. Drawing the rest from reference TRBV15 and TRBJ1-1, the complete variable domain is DAMVIQNPRYQVTQFGKPVTLSCSQTLNHNVMYWYQQKSSQAPKLLFHYYDKDFNNEADTPDNFQSRRPNTSFCFLDIRSPGLGDTAMYLCATSRDFSNTEAFFGQGTRLTVV.

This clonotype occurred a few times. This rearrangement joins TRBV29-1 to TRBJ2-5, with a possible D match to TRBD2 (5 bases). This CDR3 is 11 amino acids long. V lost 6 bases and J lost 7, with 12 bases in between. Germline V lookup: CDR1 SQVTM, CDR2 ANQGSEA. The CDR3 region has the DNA TGCAGCGTGTCCCCTCGGGGGACCCAGTACTTC. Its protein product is CSVSPRGTQYF.

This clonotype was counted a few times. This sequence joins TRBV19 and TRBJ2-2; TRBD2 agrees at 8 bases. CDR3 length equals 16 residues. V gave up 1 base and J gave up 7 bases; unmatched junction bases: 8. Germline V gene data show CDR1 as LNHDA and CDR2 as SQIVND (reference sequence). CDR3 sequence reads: CASSIASGRRIGELFF. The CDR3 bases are TGTGCCAGTAGTATAGCCAGCGGGAGAAGGATCGGGGAGCTGTTTTTT.

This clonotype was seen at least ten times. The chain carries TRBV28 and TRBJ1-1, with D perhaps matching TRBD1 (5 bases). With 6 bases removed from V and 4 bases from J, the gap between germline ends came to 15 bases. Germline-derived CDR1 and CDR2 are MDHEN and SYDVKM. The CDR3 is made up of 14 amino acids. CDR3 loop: CASSSSWGGTEAFF. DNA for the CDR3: TGTGCCAGCAGCTCCTCTTGGGGGGGCACTGAAGCTTTCTTT.

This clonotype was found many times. CDR3 DNA: TGTGCCAGCAGCAGGGACACCAAGGGAGAAAAACTGTTTTTT. This codes for CASSRDTKGEKLFF. This sequence joins TRBV6-5 and TRBJ1-4; a possible D gene is TRBD1 (6 bases). The CDR3 covers 14 residues. Germline CDR1 and CDR2: MNHEY and SVGAGI. The V end lost 6 bases, the J end lost 8 bases, and 16 bases lay between the germline ends.

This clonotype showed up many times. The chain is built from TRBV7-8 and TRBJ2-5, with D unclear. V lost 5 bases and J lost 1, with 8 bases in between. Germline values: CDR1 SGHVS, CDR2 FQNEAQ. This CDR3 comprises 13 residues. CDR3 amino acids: CASSRRVQETQYF. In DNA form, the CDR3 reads TGTGCCAGCAGCCGACGGGTCCAAGAGACCCAGTACTTC.

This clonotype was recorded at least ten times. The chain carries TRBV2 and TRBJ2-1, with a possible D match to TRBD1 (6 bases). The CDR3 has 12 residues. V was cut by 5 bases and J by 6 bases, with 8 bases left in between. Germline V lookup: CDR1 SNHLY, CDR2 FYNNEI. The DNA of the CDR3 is TGTGCCAGCAGTAACAGGGTCAATGAGCAGTTCTTC. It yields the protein CASSNRVNEQFF.

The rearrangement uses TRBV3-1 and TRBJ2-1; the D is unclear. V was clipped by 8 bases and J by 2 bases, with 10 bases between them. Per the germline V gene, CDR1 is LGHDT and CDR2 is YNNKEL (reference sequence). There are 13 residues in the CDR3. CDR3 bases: TGTGCCAGCGCCGTCCAAACCTACAATGAGCAGTTCTTC. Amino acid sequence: CASAVQTYNEQFF.

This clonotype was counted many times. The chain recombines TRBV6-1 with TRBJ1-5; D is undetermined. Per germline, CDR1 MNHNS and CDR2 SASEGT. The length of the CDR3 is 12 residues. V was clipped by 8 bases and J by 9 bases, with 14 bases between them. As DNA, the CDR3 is TGTGCCAGCTGGGCAAGTCCAGGGCCCCAGCATTTT. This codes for CASWASPGPQHF.

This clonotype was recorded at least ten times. CDR3 loop: CASSPTSGIYNEQFF. CDR3 coding DNA: TGTGCCAGCAGCCCTACTAGCGGAATCTACAATGAGCAGTTCTTC. This chain uses TRBV7-9 with TRBJ2-1; TRBD2 matches 8 bases. V was clipped by 5 bases and J by 3 bases; unmatched bases: 6. The CDR3 contains 15 residues. The V gene's germline CDR1 is SEHNR and CDR2 FQNEAQ (reference sequence).